This TCR beta chain comes out of a study of Graves' ophthalmopathy and Graves' hyperthyroidism. Study-level background: Specimen type is peripheral blood, obtained at initial diagnosis before any treatment.

Using RNA transcripts, the TCR beta CDR3 regions were amplified. HTBI primers were used in a first-round RT-PCR, which preceded a second-round multiplex PCR. TCRdb redid the calling of the multiplex PCR reads with MiXCR, one entry per CDR3 protein. This sample has about 740,000 distinct CDR3 sequences, with approximately 40% found just once. Germline assignment: CDR1 DFQATT and CDR2 SNEGSKA (reference sequence). V was clipped by 0 bases and J by 4 bases; unmatched bases: 6. There are 15 residues in the CDR3. Certain patients, namely those with other autoimmune diseases, uncontrolled infections, pregnancy or lactation, were excluded.

The V call is TRBV20-1, the J call TRBJ2-7; TRBD2 aligns across 10 bases. Sequenced input: peripheral blood. This clonotype originated in an adult man with Graves' ophthalmopathy. Here the CDR3 reads CSARDPLAGEYEQYF. The DNA for the CDR3 is TGCAGTGCTAGAGATCCCCTAGCGGGAGAGTACGAGCAGTACTTC.